The rows below give T cell receptor beta chains drawn from one sample of a study of T cells in Graves' hyperthyroidism and ophthalmopathy. One entry per CDR3 protein results from TCRdb running MiXCR on the multiplex PCR reads. The sample shows about 600,000 distinct CDR3 sequences, about a sixth of them seen only once. The sample consisted of blood. Receptors were obtained from a woman in her 40s with Graves' ophthalmopathy. CDR3s include the opening cysteine and the closing phenylalanine or tryptophan. The order of the fields is V gene, clone size, D gene, J gene, CDR3 DNA, CDR3 protein. D genes are given only for firm matches. Not all rows give a size; the values are once, few, many and, for expanded clones, a class.

V: TRBV20-1
size: many
D: TRBD2
J: TRBJ2-5
DNA: TGCAGTGTCACGACCCCGGGACTAGTGGGAGAGACCCAGTACTTC
CDR3: CSVTTPGLVGETQYF

V: TRBV27
size: NA
D: TRBD1
J: TRBJ1-2
DNA: TGTGCCAGCAGTTCCCCGGGACAGGGAGGCTACACCTTC
CDR3: CASSSPGQGGYTF

V: TRBV6-1
size: NA
D: TRBD2
J: TRBJ2-3
DNA: TGTGCCAGCAGCTCTAGACTAGCGGGGGGGCCAGATACGCAGTATTTT
CDR3: CASSSRLAGGPDTQYF

V: TRBV6-5
size: few
D: NA
J: TRBJ2-5
DNA: TGTACCAGCAGTTACGGCGGAAACCAAGAGACCCAGTACTTC
CDR3: CTSSYGGNQETQYF

V: TRBV2
size: NA
D: TRBD1
J: TRBJ1-5
DNA: TGTGCCAGCACGTCGGACAGGTCTCAGCCCCAGCATTTT
CDR3: CASTSDRSQPQHF

V: TRBV29-1
size: NA
D: TRBD2
J: TRBJ2-3
DNA: TGCAGCGTTGGGGCTAGCGGGGCCACAGATACGCAGTATTTT
CDR3: CSVGASGATDTQYF

V: TRBV11-3
size: many
D: TRBD2
J: TRBJ2-2
DNA: TGTGCCAGCAGACGGGACTACAACACCGGGGAGCTGTTTTTT
CDR3: CASRRDYNTGELFF

V: TRBV27
size: NA
D: TRBD1
J: TRBJ2-7
DNA: TGTGCCAGCAGCCGTTCCACCGGGACAGCCTCCTACGAGCAGTACTTC
CDR3: CASSRSTGTASYEQYF

V: TRBV5-1
size: NA
D: NA
J: TRBJ1-6
DNA: TGCGCCAGCAGCTTGGGAAAGGCAGGCGAAAATTCACCCCTCCACTTT
CDR3: CASSLGKAGENSPLHF

V: TRBV6-5
size: NA
D: NA
J: TRBJ2-7
DNA: TGTGCCAGCAGTTCCTCCCTCCGGGCCTACGAGCAGTACTTC
CDR3: CASSSSLRAYEQYF

V: TRBV3-1
size: many
D: NA
J: TRBJ2-5
DNA: TGTGCCAGCAGCCAAGCGCGTAGTACGCGGGGCCAAGAGACCCAGTACTTC
CDR3: CASSQARSTRGQETQYF

V: TRBV28
size: many
D: NA
J: TRBJ2-7
DNA: TGTGCCAGCAGTTTAGGAGGGTACGGACCCTACGAGCAGTACTTC
CDR3: CASSLGGYGPYEQYF

V: TRBV19
size: NA
D: TRBD1
J: TRBJ1-5
DNA: TGTGCCAGTAGTTGGGGGACAGACAATCAGCCCCAGCATTTT
CDR3: CASSWGTDNQPQHF

V: TRBV20-1
size: many
D: NA
J: TRBJ1-6
DNA: TGCAGTGCTAGAGGGGCGGCGGATAATTCACCCCTCCACTTT
CDR3: CSARGAADNSPLHF

V: TRBV29-1
size: many
D: NA
J: TRBJ2-7
DNA: TGCAGCGTTTCAGGCAGTTTAACCTACGAGCAGTACTTC
CDR3: CSVSGSLTYEQYF

V: TRBV28
size: many
D: NA
J: TRBJ2-1
DNA: TGTGCCAGCAGTCCTCGTGGGACGAGCTCCTACAATGAGCAGTTCTTC
CDR3: CASSPRGTSSYNEQFF

V: TRBV10-2
size: few
D: TRBD1
J: TRBJ2-2
DNA: TGCGCCAGCAGTGATTACAGGGGACCGTGGACCGGGGAGCTGTTTTTT
CDR3: CASSDYRGPWTGELFF

V: TRBV28
size: many
D: TRBD1
J: TRBJ2-7
DNA: TGTGCCAGCAGTTCCCGGCTAACAGGGGTAAGCGAGCAGTACTTC
CDR3: CASSSRLTGVSEQYF

V: TRBV20-1
size: many
D: TRBD2
J: TRBJ2-4
DNA: TGCAGTGCTAGTCTAGCGGGAGGAGGGAACATTCAGTACTTC
CDR3: CSASLAGGGNIQYF

V: TRBV29-1
size: many
D: NA
J: TRBJ2-7
DNA: TGCAGCGTTGACAAGGGGAGTGACGAGCAGTACTTC
CDR3: CSVDKGSDEQYF

V: TRBV11-2
size: NA
D: TRBD2
J: TRBJ2-5
DNA: TGTGCCAGCAGCTTAGTCGGGACTAGCTGGGGGACCCAGTACTTC
CDR3: CASSLVGTSWGTQYF

V: TRBV20-1
size: NA
D: NA
J: TRBJ2-2
DNA: TGCAGTGCTAAGTATAGTGAGAACACCGGGGAGCTGTTTTTT
CDR3: CSAKYSENTGELFF

V: TRBV20-1
size: many
D: NA
J: TRBJ2-2
DNA: TGCAGTGCCAGAGATAAGGGGGAGGTCGGGGAGCTGTTTTTT
CDR3: CSARDKGEVGELFF

V: TRBV7-3
size: few
D: TRBD2
J: TRBJ2-1
DNA: TGTGCCAGCAGCTTTGTAGCGGAGCGGGGTGAGCAGTTCTTC
CDR3: CASSFVAERGEQFF

V: TRBV3-1
size: many
D: NA
J: TRBJ1-5
DNA: TGTGCCAGCAGCCAAGCGGGGGGTGGGGTACAGCCCCAGCATTTT
CDR3: CASSQAGGGVQPQHF

V: TRBV28
size: NA
D: NA
J: TRBJ1-2
DNA: TGTGCCAGCAGTTTCCACGACAGGAGGGGTGGCTACACCTTC
CDR3: CASSFHDRRGGYTF

V: TRBV29-1
size: NA
D: NA
J: TRBJ2-1
DNA: TGCAGCGTTGAAGGGGGGCTAAATTACAATGAGCAGTTCTTC
CDR3: CSVEGGLNYNEQFF

V: TRBV10-3
size: many
D: NA
J: TRBJ2-6
DNA: TGTGCCATCAGTGAGCTGGGGGATGGGGCCAACGTCCTGACTTTC
CDR3: CAISELGDGANVLTF

V: TRBV11-2
size: many
D: TRBD1
J: TRBJ2-7
DNA: TGTGCCAGCAGCTTAGTGGGACAGGGCCCCTACGAGCAGTACTTC
CDR3: CASSLVGQGPYEQYF

V: TRBV12-3/TRBV12-4
size: many
D: TRBD2
J: TRBJ2-7
DNA: TGTGCCAGCACACTAGCGGGAGACAGCGAGCAGTACTTC
CDR3: CASTLAGDSEQYF

V: TRBV12-3/TRBV12-4
size: many
D: NA
J: TRBJ2-5
DNA: TGTGCCAGCAGGACCGCAGACGGGGGAGAGACCCAGTACTTC
CDR3: CASRTADGGETQYF

V: TRBV6-1
size: once
D: NA
J: TRBJ1-1
DNA: TGTGCCAGCAGATCAACCAGGGGCTTAAGCACTGAAGCTTTCTTT
CDR3: CASRSTRGLSTEAFF

V: TRBV5-1
size: NA
D: TRBD1
J: TRBJ1-5
DNA: TGTGCCAGCAGCTTGGCGGACAGGGGTGGCGTAGATCAGCCCCAGCATTTT
CDR3: CASSLADRGGVDQPQHF

V: TRBV18
size: many
D: TRBD2
J: TRBJ2-7
DNA: TGTGCCAGCTCACCACGGGAGGGTGAGCAGTACTTC
CDR3: CASSPREGEQYF

V: TRBV10-3
size: NA
D: TRBD1
J: TRBJ2-5
DNA: TGTGCCATCAGTGAGGCAGACAGGGGGGAGACCCAGTACTTC
CDR3: CAISEADRGETQYF

V: TRBV10-3
size: NA
D: NA
J: TRBJ2-2
DNA: TGTGCCATCAGCACGTTCGGGACGGTGAACACCGGGGAGCTGTTTTTT
CDR3: CAISTFGTVNTGELFF

V: TRBV12-3/TRBV12-4
size: NA
D: NA
J: TRBJ2-7
DNA: TGTGCCAGCACCTTGAGAGGGGCCGTAGGGGGTGAACAGTACTTC
CDR3: CASTLRGAVGGEQYF

V: TRBV5-4
size: many
D: TRBD2
J: TRBJ2-1
DNA: TGTGCCAGCAGCACCGGGCCTAGCGGGAGGACCCCGGGTGAGCAGTTCTTC
CDR3: CASSTGPSGRTPGEQFF

V: TRBV6-1
size: NA
D: TRBD1
J: TRBJ2-2
DNA: TGTGCCAGCAAACTACAGGGGGCATTTGTTTTCACCGGGGAGCTGTTTTTT
CDR3: CASKLQGAFVFTGELFF

V: TRBV6-1
size: once
D: NA
J: TRBJ2-1
DNA: TGTGCCAGCATCCAAGGCAGGGGAGGAGAGACCCAGTTCTTC
CDR3: CASIQGRGGETQFF

V: TRBV20-1
size: NA
D: TRBD2
J: TRBJ2-5
DNA: TGCAGTGCATACACCGGGACTAGCGGGATCCAAGAGACCCAGTACTTC
CDR3: CSAYTGTSGIQETQYF

V: TRBV7-9
size: many
D: NA
J: TRBJ1-2
DNA: TGTGCCAGCAGCTTAGGGGGAGCATATGGCTACACCTTC
CDR3: CASSLGGAYGYTF

V: TRBV5-8
size: many
D: TRBD1
J: TRBJ2-1
DNA: TGTGCCAGCAGCCTAAGGGGACAGGCTAACAATGAGCAGTTCTTC
CDR3: CASSLRGQANNEQFF